The subject of this entry is one T cell receptor (beta chain). The sample belongs to a study of blood T cell repertoires in COVID-19. V lost 5 bases, J lost 3 bases, and 13 bases lay in between. The CDR3 is made up of 14 amino acids. Per the germline V gene, CDR1 is LNHNV and CDR2 is YYDKDF (reference sequence). Measured with immunoSEQ multiplex PCR; TCRdb has only the in-frame clones, and not every one. This table has 55,000 or so clones, almost 90% appearing once. This clonotype originated in a man in his 60s with active COVID-19. The chain is built from TRBV15 and TRBJ2-5, with D perhaps matching TRBD2 (6 bases). The sample was peripheral blood. The CDR3 loop is CATSGQTSKETQYF. The CDR3 nucleotides read TGTGCCACCAGCGGTCAGACTAGTAAAGAGACCCAGTACTTC.